This TCR beta chain was identified in a study of T cell responses to AZD1222 COVID-19 vaccine. Whole-study findings and limits: Baseline antibody screening turned up just six seropositive AZD1222 recipients. Close to half of spike-specific TCRs reportedly recognize unmutated variant regions.

The data were produced by immunoSEQ multiplex PCR, yet TCRdb's version contains in-frame clones alone and is incomplete. The profile covers 150,000 to 200,000 clones, with around 90% appearing a single time and approximately 1.9% taken by the ten largest. As for this clone: The target antigen is unknown.

Pooled samples include second doses given at about 4 or 12 weeks. The CDR3 runs 13 residues. V gave up 1 base and J gave up 2 bases, with 6 bases separating them. Looked up from germline, CDR1 is GTSNPN and CDR2 is SVGIG (reference sequence). The genes are TRBV30 and TRBJ2-1; no reliable D call. The specimen was peripheral blood, collected 28 days after the second AZD1222 dose. The TCR sequence derives from an adult who received the AZD1222 COVID-19 vaccine. The CDR3 spells CAWSDLAYNEQFF. CDR3 nucleotides: TGTGCCTGGAGTGATTTGGCCTACAATGAGCAGTTCTTC.